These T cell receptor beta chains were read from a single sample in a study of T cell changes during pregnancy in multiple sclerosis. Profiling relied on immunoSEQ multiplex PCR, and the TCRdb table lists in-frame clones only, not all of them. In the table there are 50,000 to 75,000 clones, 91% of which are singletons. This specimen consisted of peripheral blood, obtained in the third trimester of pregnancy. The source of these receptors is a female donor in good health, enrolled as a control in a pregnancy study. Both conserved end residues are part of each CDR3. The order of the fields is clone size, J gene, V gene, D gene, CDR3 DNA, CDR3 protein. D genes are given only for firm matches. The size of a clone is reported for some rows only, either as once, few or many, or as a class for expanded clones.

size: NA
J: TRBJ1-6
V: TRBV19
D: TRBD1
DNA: TGTGCCAGTACAACCGGGACAGGCGTTAATTCACCCCTCCACTTT
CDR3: CASTTGTGVNSPLHF

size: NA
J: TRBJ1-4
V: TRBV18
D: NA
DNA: TGTGCCAGCTCACTGTCTACAGCAACTAATGAAAAACTGTTTTTT
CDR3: CASSLSTATNEKLFF

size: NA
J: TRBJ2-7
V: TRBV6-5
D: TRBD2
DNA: TGTGCCAGCAGTGTATCTAGCGGAGCCTACGAGCAGTACTTC
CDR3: CASSVSSGAYEQYF

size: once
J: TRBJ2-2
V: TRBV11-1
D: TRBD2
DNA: TGTGCCAGCAGCTTAGGGACTAGCGGGAGCTCCGGGGAGCTGTTTTTT
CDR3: CASSLGTSGSSGELFF

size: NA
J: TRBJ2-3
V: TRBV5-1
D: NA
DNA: TGCGCCAGCAGCTTGAGCCTGGGACACCTTGCGTACGACATGGATACGCAGTATTTT
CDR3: CASSLSLGHLAYDMDTQYF

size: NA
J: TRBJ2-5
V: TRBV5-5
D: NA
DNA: TGTGCCAGCAGCGGCCAGGGCAATTTCGATGTAGAGACCCAGTACTTC
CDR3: CASSGQGNFDVETQYF

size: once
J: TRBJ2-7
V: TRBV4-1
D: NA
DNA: TGCGCCAGCAGCCAGTGGACAGTTTCTTACGAGCAGTACTTC
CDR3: CASSQWTVSYEQYF

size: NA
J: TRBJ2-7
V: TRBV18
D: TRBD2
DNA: TGTGCCAGCTCACCCCTAGCGGGAGTTGGCGAGCAGTACTTC
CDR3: CASSPLAGVGEQYF

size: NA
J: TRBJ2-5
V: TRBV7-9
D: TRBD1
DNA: TGTGCCAGCAGCCCCCCGGCGAGGGGGCGAAAAGAGACCCAGTACTTC
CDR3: CASSPPARGRKETQYF

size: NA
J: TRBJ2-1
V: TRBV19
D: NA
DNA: TGTGCCAGTAGGCGACTGTATGAGCAGTTCTTC
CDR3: CASRRLYEQFF

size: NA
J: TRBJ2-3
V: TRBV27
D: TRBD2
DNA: TGTGCCAGCAGTCCCTCCGGACTAGCGGGACCCACAGATACGCAGTATTTT
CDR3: CASSPSGLAGPTDTQYF

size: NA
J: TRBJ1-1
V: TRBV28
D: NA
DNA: TGTGCCAGCAGTTTATCGGGTGAAGCTTTCTTT
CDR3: CASSLSGEAFF

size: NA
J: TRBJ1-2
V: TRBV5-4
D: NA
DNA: TGTGCCAGCAGCGTGGCGGTAGCTAACTATGGCTACACCTTC
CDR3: CASSVAVANYGYTF

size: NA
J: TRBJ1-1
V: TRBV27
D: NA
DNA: TGTGCCAGCAGGCCTTCTAGGTTGAACACTGAAGCTTTCTTT
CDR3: CASRPSRLNTEAFF

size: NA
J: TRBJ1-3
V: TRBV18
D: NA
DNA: TGTGCCAGCTCACCACGACTGATCTCTGGAAACACCATATATTTT
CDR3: CASSPRLISGNTIYF

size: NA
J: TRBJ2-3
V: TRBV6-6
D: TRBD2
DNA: TGTGCCAGCAGCCACTCGAGGCTAGCGGCATTAGATACGCAGTATTTT
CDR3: CASSHSRLAALDTQYF

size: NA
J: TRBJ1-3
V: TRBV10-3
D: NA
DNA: TGTGCCATCAGTCAGGGGTCGGATAGCTCTGGAAACACCATATATTTT
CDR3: CAISQGSDSSGNTIYF

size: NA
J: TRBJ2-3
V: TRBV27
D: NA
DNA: TGTGCCAGCAGGCCGACTAGGGTTAGCACAGATACGCAGTATTTT
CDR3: CASRPTRVSTDTQYF

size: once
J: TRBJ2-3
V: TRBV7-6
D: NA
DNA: TGTGCCAGCAGCCCCAGGAGGCACGGGGGCACAGATACGCAGTATTTT
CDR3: CASSPRRHGGTDTQYF

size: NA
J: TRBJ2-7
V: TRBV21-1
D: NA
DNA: TGTGCCAGCAGCAAAGATAGTCTAGCGGGAATGCCCTACGAGCAGTACTTC
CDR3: CASSKDSLAGMPYEQYF

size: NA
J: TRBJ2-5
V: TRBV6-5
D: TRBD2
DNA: TGTGCCAGCAGGATACTAGCGGGAGGGCCAGAGACCCAGTACTTC
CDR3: CASRILAGGPETQYF

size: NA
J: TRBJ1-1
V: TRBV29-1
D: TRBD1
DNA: TGCAGCGTGGCCGGGACAGAGGAAATGAACACTGAAGCTTTCTTT
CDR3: CSVAGTEEMNTEAFF

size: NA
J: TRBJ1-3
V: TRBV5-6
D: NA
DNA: TGTGCCAGCAGCTTACAAAACACCATATATTTT
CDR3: CASSLQNTIYF

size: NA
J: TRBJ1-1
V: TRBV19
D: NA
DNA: TGTGCCAGTAGTATTCTCTGGACACAACCGAACACTGAAGCTTTCTTT
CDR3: CASSILWTQPNTEAFF

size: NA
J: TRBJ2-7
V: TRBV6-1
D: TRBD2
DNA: TGTGCCAGCTGCAGTGGAGCGGGAGGTTACGAGCAGTACTTC
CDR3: CASCSGAGGYEQYF

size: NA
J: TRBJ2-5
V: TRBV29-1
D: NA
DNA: TGCAGCGTTGCCATAGGGGCCGAAGAGACCCAGTACTTC
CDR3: CSVAIGAEETQYF

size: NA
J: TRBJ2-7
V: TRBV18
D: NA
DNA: TGTGCCAGCTCACCAATAAGGGGCGAGCAGTACTTC
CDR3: CASSPIRGEQYF

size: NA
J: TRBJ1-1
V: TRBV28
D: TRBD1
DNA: TGTGCCACCGCGGACAGGGGGGGCACTGAAGCTTTCTTT
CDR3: CATADRGGTEAFF

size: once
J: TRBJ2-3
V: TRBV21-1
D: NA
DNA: TGTGCCAGCAGTCAGAGGGACAGGGGATCAGATACGCAGTATTTT
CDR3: CASSQRDRGSDTQYF

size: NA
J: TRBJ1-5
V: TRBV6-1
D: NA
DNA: TGTGCCAGCAAAGTAGGACAGCTGAATCAGCCCCAGCATTTT
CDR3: CASKVGQLNQPQHF

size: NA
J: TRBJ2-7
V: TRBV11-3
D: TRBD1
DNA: TGTGCCAGCAGCTTAGGGACAGGGGGGTTTCACGAGCAGTACTTC
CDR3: CASSLGTGGFHEQYF

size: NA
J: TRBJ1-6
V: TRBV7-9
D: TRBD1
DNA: TGTGCCAGCAGCTTAGGGTGGACAGGGCAAGACAATTCACCCCTCCACTTT
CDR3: CASSLGWTGQDNSPLHF

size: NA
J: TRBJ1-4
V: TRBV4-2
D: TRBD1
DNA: TGTGCCAGCAGCCGTCCGGGACAGGGTGGTGAAAAACTGTTTTTT
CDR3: CASSRPGQGGEKLFF

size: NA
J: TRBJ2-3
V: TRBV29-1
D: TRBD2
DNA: TGCAGCGCGGGTGGGGCGGGAGCCATTATGACGCAGTATTTT
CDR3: CSAGGAGAIMTQYF

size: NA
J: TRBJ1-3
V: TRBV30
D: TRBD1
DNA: TGTGCCTGGAGTGACAGGGGTTCTGGAAACACCATATATTTT
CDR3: CAWSDRGSGNTIYF

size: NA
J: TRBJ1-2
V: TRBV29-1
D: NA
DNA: TGCAGCGTTCAGAGGGACTCTTATGGCTACACCTTC
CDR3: CSVQRDSYGYTF

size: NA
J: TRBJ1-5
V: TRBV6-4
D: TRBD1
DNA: TGTGCCAGCACTCATACAGGGGGCCAGCCCCAGCATTTT
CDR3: CASTHTGGQPQHF

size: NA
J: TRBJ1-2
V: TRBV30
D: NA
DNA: TGTGCCTGGAATCCCAGGGGCTATGGCTACACCTTC
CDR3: CAWNPRGYGYTF

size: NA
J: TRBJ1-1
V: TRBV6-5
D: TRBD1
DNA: TGTGCCAGCAGCAGGGGGGTTACTGGGACTGAAGCTTTCTTT
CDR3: CASSRGVTGTEAFF

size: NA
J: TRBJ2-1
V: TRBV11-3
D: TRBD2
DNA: TGTGCCAGCAGCCCAGGACTAGCGGGAGGGTTTGAGCAGTTCTTC
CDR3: CASSPGLAGGFEQFF

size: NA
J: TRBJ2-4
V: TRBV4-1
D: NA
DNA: TGCGCCAGCAGCCAAACAACGGTACCGAGGGACATTCAGTACTTC
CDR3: CASSQTTVPRDIQYF

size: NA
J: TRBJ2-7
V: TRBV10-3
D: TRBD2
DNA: TGTGCCATCAGTGAGAGCGGGGGTCAGCAGTACTTC
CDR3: CAISESGGQQYF

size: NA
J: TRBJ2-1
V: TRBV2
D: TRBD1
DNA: TGTGCCAGCGCTCCCCGGACAGGAATCAATGAGCAGTTCTTC
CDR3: CASAPRTGINEQFF

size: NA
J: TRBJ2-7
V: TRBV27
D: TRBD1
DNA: TGTGCCAGCAGCCCGAACAGGGGAACCTACGAGCAGTACTTC
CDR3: CASSPNRGTYEQYF

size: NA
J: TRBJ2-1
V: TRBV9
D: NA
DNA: TGTGCCAGCAGCGTAGAACAGCACTACAATGAGCAGTTCTTC
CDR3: CASSVEQHYNEQFF

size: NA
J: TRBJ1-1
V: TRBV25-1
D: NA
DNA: TGTGCCAGCCGGAGACAGGCACTAACTGAAGCTTTCTTT
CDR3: CASRRQALTEAFF

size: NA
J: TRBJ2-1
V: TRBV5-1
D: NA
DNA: TGCGCCAGCAGCTCAAGCGGGCTATACAATGAGCAGTTCTTC
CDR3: CASSSSGLYNEQFF

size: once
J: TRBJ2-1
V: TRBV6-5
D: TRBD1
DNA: TGTGCCAGCAGTTACGGGACAGGCGCCGCCAATGAGCAGTTCTTC
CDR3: CASSYGTGAANEQFF

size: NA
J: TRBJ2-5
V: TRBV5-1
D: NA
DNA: TGCGCCAGCAGGGGGGGTAGCCTGGTAAAAGAGACCCAGTACTTC
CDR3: CASRGGSLVKETQYF

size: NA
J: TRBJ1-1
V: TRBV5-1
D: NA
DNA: TGCGCCAGCAGCTTAGCAGGGAACACTGAAGCTTTCTTT
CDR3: CASSLAGNTEAFF

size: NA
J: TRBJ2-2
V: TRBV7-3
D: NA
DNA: TGTGCCAGCAGCCCCCTAATAGGGCCAGGGGTATTTTCTACCGGGGAGCTGTTTTTT
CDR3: CASSPLIGPGVFSTGELFF

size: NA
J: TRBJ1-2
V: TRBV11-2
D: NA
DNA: TGTGCCAGCAGCCTTGGCGGGGGCTACACCTTC
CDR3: CASSLGGGYTF

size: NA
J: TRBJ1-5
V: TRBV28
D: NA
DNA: TGTGCCAGCAGTTTCGGGACACGGGTTCATAGCAATCAGCCCCAGCATTTT
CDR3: CASSFGTRVHSNQPQHF

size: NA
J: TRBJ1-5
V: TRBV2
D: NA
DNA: TGTGCCAGCAGTGTCCCAGGCAGGGGAGGCAATCAGCCCCAGCATTTT
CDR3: CASSVPGRGGNQPQHF

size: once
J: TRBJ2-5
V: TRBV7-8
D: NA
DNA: TGTGCCAGCAGCTTAAATCGCGGTTACCAAGAGACCCAGTACTTC
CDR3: CASSLNRGYQETQYF

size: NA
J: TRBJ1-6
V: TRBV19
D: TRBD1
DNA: TGTGCCAGTAGTATCACCGGGACAGGGCCATCACTCCCATATAATTCACCCCTCCACTTT
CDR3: CASSITGTGPSLPYNSPLHF

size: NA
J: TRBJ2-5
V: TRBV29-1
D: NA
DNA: TGCAGCGTTGGGTCACTAGTTCGAGAGGAGACCCAGTACTTC
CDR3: CSVGSLVREETQYF

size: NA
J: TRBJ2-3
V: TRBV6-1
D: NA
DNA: TGTGCCAGCAGTGAAGGAGGTTCGGATACGCAGTATTTT
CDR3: CASSEGGSDTQYF

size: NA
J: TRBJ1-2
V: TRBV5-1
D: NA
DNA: TGCGCCAGCAGGCCCCGTTCAACGGGTGCTAACTATGGCTACACCTTC
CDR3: CASRPRSTGANYGYTF